A selection of T cell receptor beta chains follows, all from one sample in a study of shared clonotypes between healthy human individuals. The method was immunoSEQ multiplex PCR; TCRdb's version includes in-frame clones alone and lacks a portion of them. This table holds 1.5 million to 2.5 million clones, just under 95% found once. Sequences were obtained from naive CD8+ T cells sorted from blood. The source is a man between 18 and 29 years old in good health. The CDR3 runs from the conserved cysteine through the conserved F or W. Fields, in order: clone size, V gene, D gene, J gene, CDR3 DNA, CDR3 protein. The D gene is left open where the match is weak. Size is omitted from some rows. Given values are once, few, many or a class for expanded clones.

-	TRBV9	-	TRBJ2-2	TGTGCCAGCAGCGTATCCCGCGACGGACAGAGCACCGGGGAGCTGTTTTTT	CASSVSRDGQSTGELFF
-	TRBV6-1	-	TRBJ1-1	TGTGCCAGCAGTGCATTTTTAGGGATAAAAACCGAGGGATACCCTGAAGCTTTCTTT	CASSAFLGIKTEGYPEAFF
-	TRBV4-1	-	TRBJ1-5	TGCGCCAGCAGCCACGGGGGGTCGGGGCAGCCCCAGCATTTT	CASSHGGSGQPQHF
-	TRBV6-5	TRBD1	TRBJ2-7	TGTGCCAGCAGTTATCCGGACAGGGACTACGAGCAGTACTTC	CASSYPDRDYEQYF
once	TRBV19	TRBD1	TRBJ1-5	TGTGCCAGTTGTATACAGGGGGCGAATCAGCCCCAGCATTTT	CASCIQGANQPQHF
-	TRBV11-1	-	TRBJ1-1	TGTGCCAGCAGCTTATCACCGAACACTGAAGCTTTCTTT	CASSLSPNTEAFF
-	TRBV9	TRBD1	TRBJ2-3	TGTGCCAGCAGCGCCGGGACAGTGAGCACAGATACGCAGTATTTT	CASSAGTVSTDTQYF
-	TRBV2	-	TRBJ2-2	TGTGCCAGCAGTGCCAGCTACACCGGGGAGCTGTTTTTT	CASSASYTGELFF
-	TRBV27	-	TRBJ1-2	TGTGCCAGCAGTTTCTACCCCCTGGGGTCCAACGATGGCTACACCTTC	CASSFYPLGSNDGYTF
-	TRBV4-2	-	TRBJ2-3	TGTGCCAGCAGCCCGCGGACCCAAGATACGCAGTATTTT	CASSPRTQDTQYF
-	TRBV14	-	TRBJ2-7	TGTGCCAGCAGCCCAGGACAGTCTTACGAGCAGTACTTC	CASSPGQSYEQYF
-	TRBV27	TRBD2	TRBJ2-7	TGTGCCAGCAGTTTCGGACTAGCGGGAGGGTACGAGCAGTACTTC	CASSFGLAGGYEQYF
-	TRBV4-1	TRBD2	TRBJ2-3	TGCGCCAGCAGCCAAGAGGATGACGGGAGGGGGTTAGATACGCAGTATTTT	CASSQEDDGRGLDTQYF
-	TRBV7-9	-	TRBJ1-4	TGTGCCAGCAGCTTAGCGAAGGGGGGACCTAATGAAAAACTGTTTTTT	CASSLAKGGPNEKLFF
once	TRBV27	-	TRBJ2-5	TGTGCCAGCAGCCCTCTCCAAGAGACCCAGTACTTC	CASSPLQETQYF
-	TRBV6-5	-	TRBJ1-1	TGTGCCAGCAGTTCGACCACCGGGAACACTGAAGCTTTCTTT	CASSSTTGNTEAFF
-	TRBV4-1	-	TRBJ2-1	TGCGCCAGCAGCCCGGGACCGCTCAATGAGCAGTTCTTC	CASSPGPLNEQFF
-	TRBV10-1	-	TRBJ2-1	TGCGCCAGCAGTGCTAGCGACGAGCAGTTCTTC	CASSASDEQFF
-	TRBV10-3	-	TRBJ2-7	TGTGCCATCAGTGAGTATGGCAGGGGCTACGAGCAGTACTTC	CAISEYGRGYEQYF
once	TRBV27	-	TRBJ2-1	TGTGCCAGCAGTTTATTAAGCCCCGCAGGGTCCTCCTACAATGAGCAGTTCTTC	CASSLLSPAGSSYNEQFF
-	TRBV30	-	TRBJ2-5	TGTGCCTGGGACGAGGTAGAGTACCAAGAGACCCAGTACTTC	CAWDEVEYQETQYF
-	TRBV9	TRBD2	TRBJ2-2	TGTGCCAGCAGCAGGACTAGCGGGTTTAACACCGGGGAGCTGTTTTTT	CASSRTSGFNTGELFF
-	TRBV9	TRBD1	TRBJ2-3	TGTGCCAGCAGCGCCGACAGGGAATCAGATACGCAGTATTTT	CASSADRESDTQYF
-	TRBV7-2	-	TRBJ2-7	TGTGCCAGCAGCCCCCGGGAACCCCGCGGACACGAGCAGTACTTC	CASSPREPRGHEQYF
-	TRBV7-9	TRBD1	TRBJ1-1	TGTGCCAGCAGCGGGTGGGACAGGGCGGACACTGAAGCTTTCTTT	CASSGWDRADTEAFF
-	TRBV7-3	TRBD1	TRBJ2-7	TGTGCCAGCAGCCCCCACCCCGGACAGGCCTACGAGCAGTACTTC	CASSPHPGQAYEQYF